This T cell receptor (beta chain) was identified during a study of cytomegalovirus exposure and HLA in healthy donors (dated by TCRdb to the late 2010s). Regarding the research as a whole: According to an earlier analysis of a few hundred of the donors, 150 million to 200 million T cells yielded roughly 110 million unique TCR beta sequences and 250 to 350 Gb of sequence data. An early release that covered 640 HLA-typed donors contained around 300 gigabases of sequencing data and tens of millions of unique TCR sequences. Of the roughly 430 genotyped donors, roughly 85% fell in the genetic ancestry cluster associated with self-reported Caucasian donors. The aim of the study was to test whether cataloging public T cell receptors could identify signatures of past pathogen exposure. Using immunosequencing, the study profiled T cell repertoires from 640 or so subjects and related those repertoires to cytomegalovirus serostatus. Along with the approximately 600-subject first cohort, a separate validation cohort of over a hundred different subjects was used. To predict cytomegalovirus infection status, the study combined high-throughput TCR immunosequencing, statistical association of individual TCRs with disease status, and machine learning. A later analysis re-analyzed previously published TCR beta repertoires from about 730 donors and added high-resolution HLA genotyping to study TCR occurrence patterns. In the later analysis, no new phenotypic data were used to find candidate immune exposures; instead, reliance was placed on TCR beta sequences and their occurrence across donors. In an earlier analysis of a few hundred of the donors, high-throughput TCR beta sequencing was used to judge whether each TCR beta V gene segment behaved as functional or pseudogenic. Donor age, sex, ethnicity and CMV serostatus were compiled alongside the repertoire data. A later genetic analysis took genome-wide SNP genotypes for about 65% of the roughly 670 donors and used that subset as a discovery cohort. All discovery cohort repertoires had been generated on a single sequencing platform. Class I and class II HLA loci were covered by the typing at four-digit resolution. Typing coverage varied by locus: about 620-640 donors for A, B, C, DRB1 and DQB1; about 520 for DQA1; around 570 for DPA1; roughly 450 for DPB1. Because of strong linkage in the cohort, five DR-DQ haplotypes were treated as single units for association and clustering. Among 300 to 450 genotyped donors of the cohort, an average of around 240,000 unique TCR beta nucleotide sequences were sequenced per donor, around 20% of them non-productive.

Spanning cysteine to phenylalanine, the CDR3 consists of 13 amino acids. Only the CDR3 portion is preserved as DNA: 39 bases, with reading frame beginning at the first base. Taken from the germline V gene, the CDR1 and CDR2 loops are SNHLY and FYNNEI. Trimming removed 6 bases from V and 2 bases from J, leaving 10 bases between the germline ends. The cohort was made up of 666 healthy bone marrow donors. At the time of sampling, every cohort member was nominally healthy, though immune exposures that went unrecorded were likely present. The donor tested CMV seropositive and was one of the 289 seropositive cohort members. A peripheral blood sample was provided by each donor, and peripheral blood mononuclear cells were used for TCR beta sequencing. Genomic DNA extraction from the blood cell samples was performed with the Qiagen DNeasy Blood Extraction Kit. About this clone: Its antigen specificity is not known. Nothing much larger sits one base from this clone, and base qualities are not available.

Library preparation employed the immunoSEQ multiplex PCR assay. For the multiplex PCR, a mixture combining 60 forward primers for TCR Vbeta segments and 13 reverse primers for TCR Jbeta segments was used. Amplification of the CDR3 region of rearranged TCR beta genes was performed with a multiplex PCR assay on genomic DNA. The amplified TCR beta libraries were sequenced on the Illumina HiSeq System as 87-base-pair reads. The paper's processing steps were these. Across the roughly 700 repertoires, a later analysis counted about 81 million unique TCR beta chains, around 11 million of which were shared by at least two donors. Raw reads were error-corrected and collapsed into unique sequences with a nearest-neighbor algorithm that merged closely related sequences to remove PCR and sequencing errors. To assign V, D and J gene segments, CDR3 sequences were aligned to IMGT reference sequences. For a sequence to be retained, at least a six-nucleotide match to both a V gene segment and a J gene segment was required. A rearrangement counted as productive if the CDR3 had no stop codons and remained in frame with V and J, and every other rearrangement counted as non-productive. CDR3 was defined by IMGT convention, running from the second conserved V-encoded cysteine to the conserved J-encoded phenylalanine. The earlier analysis of about 620 of the donors excluded sequences that lacked an unambiguous match to a single V gene segment. An earlier analysis of fewer than 750 of the donors called V segments functional above 56.7% productive rearrangements and segregating when the between-donor standard deviation exceeded 5%. A statistical classification framework was developed to diagnose cytomegalovirus status using the catalog of TCR beta chain sequences. A later analysis assigned V and J genes by comparing TCR nucleotide sequences with IMGT/GENE-DB human TR gene sequences. Using the TCRdist pipeline, a later analysis assigned CDR3 sequences along with most-parsimonious VDJ recombination scenarios. In a later analysis, each TCR beta chain was defined by its CDR3 amino acid sequence together with its V-gene family, and reads without a unique V-gene family were excluded. In a later analysis, 450 to 600 highly shared, low-generation-probability nucleotide sequences were removed to address suspected cross-contamination and a sequencing artifact. For each public chain, a later analysis derived a clonal expansion index from normalized ranks of inferred template counts within each repertoire. In a later analysis, generation probabilities were computed with a VDJ recombination model fitted to out-of-frame rearrangements, and the resulting probabilities were checked against IGoR. In a later analysis, hypergeometric tests were used to score TCR-TCR, TCR-HLA and TCR-CMV co-occurrence, with a repertoire-size bias correction applied to TCR pairs. A later analysis estimated false discovery rates by permuting HLA or CMV assignments 20 times. In a later analysis, co-occurring TCRs were grouped using DBSCAN, with TCRdist sequence similarity added in when clustering inside HLA-allele-positive subsets. Repertoires with fewer than 30,000 or more than 120,000 public chains were left out of co-occurrence clustering, as were a few repertoires with anomalous nucleotide sharing. Entries here come from immuneACCESS through TCRdb and include only in-frame sequences with V and J called. Some clones fail to appear in such tables; in the studies checked, an unresolved V gene covers under half of the shortfall, and the cause of the remainder is unknown. The D gene and trimming were derived from the DNA, and the V and J assignments and clone size from that table. The sample yields under 130,000 clones; 55% to 65% were counted once. 3% to 4.5% of the sample belongs to the ten largest clones.

Study-wide conclusions, independent of this receptor: Across donors, most TCR sequences were observed very rarely, whereas some public TCRs were present in many individuals. In both the original and validation cohorts, the classifier was reported to diagnose cytomegalovirus status with high specificity and sensitivity. Because the 87-base-pair reads could not distinguish some IMGT-functional V segments, including TRBV6-2 and TRBV6-3, those segments were excluded. Linkage disequilibrium might explain the correlated functional status among segregating V segments, but an unknown experimental factor could not be ruled out. Because HLA typing was missing for some donors at each locus, association tests included only the typed subset. In an earlier analysis of about 540 of the donors, most TCR beta V segments were observed in productive rearrangements about 90% or about 30% of the time, broadly matching IMGT annotations. In a later analysis, TCR association rates were found to vary across HLA loci, with the most associated TCRs seen for DRB1 alleles and the fewest for HLA-C alleles. Strong co-occurrence of HLA alleles, especially DR and DQ, made assigning TCR associations to individual alleles difficult. Some 16 rarely observed V segments, including chromosome 9 orphons, were excluded from the earlier analysis of almost 600 of the donors because counts were too low. Presence/absence analyses assumed roughly uniform sequencing depth across donors, an assumption that may not hold. In a later genetic analysis, fewer N-insertions in productive TCRs were reported among donors in an Asian-associated ancestry cluster than the roughly 700-donor mean. In vitro tests confirmed that a few of the cytomegalovirus-associated TCR beta chains recognize cytomegalovirus antigens. A later analysis reported that several top co-occurrence clusters appeared linked to parvovirus B19, influenza, CMV and Epstein-Barr virus. A later analysis associated some 17,000 TCR beta sequences with specific HLA alleles at a false discovery rate of 0.05. A total of around 150 TCR beta chains were listed by the study as associated with cytomegalovirus. A further reported finding was that TCR beta sequences accurately predicted the HLA-A and HLA-B alleles for most subjects in the first cohort. In a later analysis, most CMV-associated TCR beta chains were found to appear HLA-restricted, with HLA associations seemingly driven largely by CMV exposure. In a later analysis, HLA-associated TCR beta chains were found to be more clonally expanded and to have lower generation probabilities than equally common non-associated chains. V-gene and J-gene trimming of TCR beta chains was associated with a missense DCLRE1C variant in a later genetic analysis, and the association was replicated in an independent cohort. In this cohort, only TCR beta chains were sequenced, and detectable features were limited by the absence of alpha or paired-chain data. A cluster of highly shared sequence variants was judged likely to represent a technical artifact of the sequencing pipeline. For the cohort, immune exposure information was limited to CMV serostatus. According to the authors, the approach could potentially be generalized to other disease states and immunological phenotypes.

The chain employs TRBV2 and TRBJ2-5; the D gene is possibly TRBD1, with 5 bases matching. The clonotype comes from a man aged 25-45 years in good health and CMV-seropositive. The sequencing input was PBMCs. The DNA sequence is as follows: TGTGCCAGCAGCCGACAGAGACAAGAGACCCAGTACTTC. It translates to CASSRQRQETQYF.